One sample yielded the 28 T cell receptor beta chains listed below, sequenced in a study of blood T cell repertoires in COVID-19. Assay used: immunoSEQ multiplex PCR; TCRdb lists only in-frame clones, some missing. The data show over 120,000 clones, about four fifths seen once. Sequences were obtained from peripheral blood. Receptors were obtained from a man aged 70 or older who had recovered from COVID-19.

The table lists this clone with a count of one. The genes are TRBV7-3 and TRBJ2-7; tentative D call: TRBD1 (5 bases). Deletions cut 5 bases from V and 5 bases from J, with 13 bases between. From germline, CDR1 is SGHTA and CDR2 FQGTGA. The CDR3 consists of 13 residues. CDR3 sequence (DNA): TGTGCCAGCAGCCCAGGTCAGGGCCACGAGCAGTACTTC. It yields the protein CASSPGQGHEQYF.

This chain links TRBV5-1 with TRBJ2-7, with D hard to call. Trimming stripped 4 bases from V and 4 bases from J, with 18 bases between. CDR1 is SGHRS and CDR2 is YFSETQ in the germline V gene. The CDR3 consists of 15 residues. The CDR3 DNA reads TGCGCCAGCAGCCGTATAACCGCGCCGTCTTACGAGCAGTACTTC. The encoded protein is CASSRITAPSYEQYF.

In its sample, this clone was seen a few times. At one boundary the junction diverges from the germline segment, which might be a read error. This sequence joins TRBV4-2 and TRBJ2-1, with TRBD2 matching 10 bases. Germline values: CDR1 LGHNA, CDR2 YNFKEQ. This CDR3 comprises 18 residues. CDR3 region: CASSKEGLAGEPWNEQFF. DNA for the CDR3: TGTGCCAGCAGCAAAGAAGGGCTAGCGGGAGAACCTTGGAATGAGCAGTTCTTC.

Here the CDR3 reads CASSFAGSGANVLTF. CDR3 sequence (DNA): TGTGCCAGCAGCTTTGCAGGGTCAGGGGCCAACGTCCTGACTTTC. The chain couples TRBV7-9 to TRBJ2-6, with D tentatively TRBD1 (5 bases). The CDR3 has 15 residues. The V end was cut by 3 bases, the J end by 4 bases, with 10 bases between. From germline, CDR1 is SEHNR and CDR2 FQNEAQ (reference sequence).

The chain employs TRBV2 and TRBJ2-5; 7 nucleotides agree with TRBD2. Germline lookup yields CDR1 SNHLY and CDR2 FYNNEI. Trimming cost V 6 bases and J 4 bases; bases outside gene matches: 8. The CDR3 is 14 residues long. The DNA of the CDR3 is TGTGCCAGCAGCGTAACGGGAGGATCAGAGACCCAGTACTTC. It yields the protein CASSVTGGSETQYF.

The V gene is TRBV29-1, the J gene TRBJ2-2; D call uncertain. CDR1 and CDR2 from the germline V gene are SQVTM and ANQGSEA. The CDR3 runs to 14 residues. V dropped 3 bases and J dropped 1 base, with 9 bases sitting between them. CDR3: CSVDSTGNTGELFF. CDR3 sequence (DNA): TGCAGCGTTGATTCAACGGGGAACACCGGGGAGCTGTTTTTT.

The chain carries TRBV7-9 and TRBJ2-5, with a weak D call TRBD1 (6 bases). This CDR3 region has 16 residues. Germline values: CDR1 SEHNR, CDR2 FQNEAQ (reference sequence). V dropped 4 bases and J dropped 5 bases, with 20 bases sitting between them. Here the CDR3 reads CASSSQRTVKRETQYF. CDR3 sequence (DNA): TGTGCCAGCAGCTCCCAAAGGACAGTTAAAAGGGAGACCCAGTACTTC.

The V gene is TRBV5-1, the J gene TRBJ2-1; no definite D call. This CDR3 has 15 residues. Germline CDR1 and CDR2: SGHRS and YFSETQ. Between the trimmed V and J ends, which lost 2 bases and 0 bases, there was a span of 9 bases. This CDR3 reads CASSLDPSSYNEQFF. CDR3 DNA sequence: TGCGCCAGCAGCTTAGACCCTAGCTCCTACAATGAGCAGTTCTTC.

The chain joins TRBV7-2 to TRBJ2-7, with D possibly matching TRBD1 (5 bases). With 6 bases removed from V and 2 bases from J, the gap between germline ends came to 8 bases. CDR1 and CDR2 from the germline V gene are SGHTA and FQGNSA. This CDR3 is built from 12 residues. CDR3 sequence reads: CASSRGPYEQYF. The CDR3 DNA reads as TGTGCCAGCAGTAGGGGCCCCTACGAGCAGTACTTC.

This chain connects TRBV19 to TRBJ2-7; 9 bases match TRBD2. V trimming: 5 bases; J trimming: 1 base; junction bases outside the gene matches: 6. The CDR3 consists of 15 residues. CDR1 is LNHDA and CDR2 is SQIVND in the germline V gene (reference sequence). The CDR3 loop reads CASSGSGRGSYEQYF. CDR3 nucleotides: TGTGCCAGTAGTGGTAGCGGGAGAGGATCCTACGAGCAGTACTTC. The variable domain in full, with the rest retrieved from reference TRBV19 and TRBJ2-7, is DGGITQSPKYLFRKEGQNVTLSCEQNLNHDAMYWYRQDPGQGLRLIYYSQIVNDFQKGDIAEGYSVSREKKESFPLTVTSAQKNPTAFYLCASSGSGRGSYEQYFGPGTRLTVT.

The count of this clone is one. The chain recombines TRBV18 with TRBJ2-2; 7 positions match TRBD1. Trimming at V came to 3 bases and at J to 5 bases, leaving 6 bases not matched to a gene. The V gene's germline CDR1 is KGHSH and CDR2 LQKENI. There are 15 residues in the CDR3. The CDR3 loop reads CASSPETGSTGELFF. The CDR3 DNA reads TGTGCCAGCTCACCGGAGACAGGGTCTACCGGGGAGCTGTTTTTT.

The chain couples TRBV5-4 to TRBJ2-1; TRBD2 matches 10 bases. This CDR3 comprises 16 residues. With V trimmed by 6 bases and J by 7 bases, 13 bases remained unmatched. Germline V CDR1 and CDR2: SGHNT, YYREEE (reference sequence). CDR3 in DNA: TGTGCCAGCACCTTTGAGGGGCTAGCGGGAGATAATGAGCAGTTCTTC. Translating gives CASTFEGLAGDNEQFF.

The chain recombines TRBV3-1 (or the pseudogene TRBV3-2) with TRBJ2-3; the match to TRBD2 covers 9 bases. This CDR3 contains 13 residues. Per germline, CDR1 LGHDT and CDR2 YNNKEL (reference sequence). The junction had 5 bases not matched to a gene; V was cut back by 8 bases and J by 5 bases. Written as DNA, the CDR3 is TGTGCCAGCGTGGCGGGAGGGCAAGATACGCAGTATTTT. Translating gives CASVAGGQDTQYF.

The chain is built from TRBV27 and TRBJ2-5; no firm D call. CDR3 length equals 15 residues. Germline V gene data show CDR1 as MNHEY and CDR2 as SMNVEV (reference sequence). V gave up 1 base and J gave up 1 base, with 10 bases separating them. CDR3 bases: TGTGCCAGCAGTTTATTCTCCCGCGCCCAAGAGACCCAGTACTTC. This encodes CASSLFSRAQETQYF.

In regard to this clone: The germline gene is not matched at one end of the junction; a read error may be the cause. The chain joins TRBV6-1 to TRBJ2-7, with a weak D call TRBD1 (5 bases). Germline CDR1 and CDR2: MNHNS and SASEGT. The CDR3 loop spans 11 amino acids. CDR3 in amino acids: CASSEEPRVSF. The CDR3 bases are TGTGCCAGCAGTGAAGAGCCCAGGGTCAGCTTC.

This rearrangement joins TRBV7-2 to TRBJ2-7, with 10 bases fitting TRBD2. Germline V gives CDR1 SGHTA, CDR2 FQGNSA. V shed 6 bases, J shed 2 bases, and the junction held 7 bases outside the gene matches. The CDR3 covers 15 residues. CDR3 residues: CASRPSAGGPYEQYF. In nucleotides, the CDR3 is TGTGCCAGCAGACCCTCAGCGGGAGGGCCCTACGAGCAGTACTTC.

The chain has TRBV7-6 and TRBJ2-1, with TRBD2 identical over 12 bases. Germline V lookup: CDR1 SGHVS, CDR2 FNYEAQ. The V segment lost 3 bases and the J segment 6 bases; nucleotides outside the gene matches: 6. This CDR3 spans 16 amino acids. CDR3 sequence reads: CASSFTWTSGTNEQFF. The CDR3 DNA reads TGTGCCAGCAGCTTCACCTGGACTAGCGGGACCAATGAGCAGTTCTTC.

This clone was recorded a few times. The CDR3 DNA sequence: TGTGCCAGCAGCAATAGCGGGAGCCTCGTTGAGACCCAGTACTTC. It encodes CASSNSGSLVETQYF. The V and J genes are TRBV14 and TRBJ2-5; TRBD2 agrees at 9 bases. Germline V gene data show CDR1 as SGHDN and CDR2 as FVKESK. This CDR3 is 15 amino acids long. V was pared by 5 bases and J by 5 bases, with 9 bases of the junction left unmatched.

This rearrangement joins TRBV7-8 to TRBJ2-3; D is unclear. V shed 8 bases and J shed 6 bases, with 15 bases lying between them. From germline, CDR1 is SGHVS and CDR2 FQNEAQ. The CDR3 is 13 residues long. The DNA of the CDR3 is TGTGCCAGCGTCGTGAGTATCGCGGATACGCAGTATTTT. Its protein is CASVVSIADTQYF.

This clone was seen a handful of times. The chain employs TRBV7-3 and TRBJ2-2; maybe TRBD2 (6 bases). V lost 3 bases and J lost 3, with 11 bases in between. The germline gives CDR1 SGHTA, CDR2 FQGTGA. The CDR3 totals 15 residues. CDR3 in amino acids: CASSFTPSDTGELFF. The CDR3 region has the DNA TGTGCCAGCAGCTTTACCCCTAGCGACACCGGGGAGCTGTTTTTT.

The rearrangement joins TRBV3-1 (or the pseudogene TRBV3-2) to TRBJ2-2; D is perhaps TRBD2 (6 bases). V shed 7 bases and J shed 1 base, with 16 bases lying between them. CDR3 length equals 16 residues. Germline lookup yields CDR1 LGHDT and CDR2 YNNKEL (reference sequence). The DNA of the CDR3 is TGTGCCAGCACCTACTCAAGCGGGCTGAACACCGGGGAGCTGTTTTTT. Its protein is CASTYSSGLNTGELFF.

CDR3 region: CASSLGLSPNTEAFF. In DNA, the CDR3 is TGTGCCAGCAGCTTGGGACTGAGCCCGAACACTGAAGCTTTCTTT. The chain is built from TRBV5-6 and TRBJ1-1; D is unresolved. The germline V gene encodes CDR1 SGHDT and CDR2 YYEEEE. V lost 0 bases and J 1 base, leaving 10 bases between the germline ends. The length of the CDR3 is 15 residues.

This clone was picked up one time. This chain connects TRBV2 to TRBJ2-7; 7 positions agree with TRBD1. The V segment lost 6 bases and the J segment 5 bases; nucleotides outside the gene matches: 4. The germline V gene encodes CDR1 SNHLY and CDR2 FYNNEI. The CDR3 loop spans 12 amino acids. The chain's CDR3 is CASRGQSHEQYF. The CDR3 coding sequence is TGTGCCAGCAGGGGACAGTCCCACGAGCAGTACTTC. The full variable domain, its missing parts supplied by reference TRBV2 and TRBJ2-7, is EPEVTQTPSHQVTQMGQEVILRCVPISNHLYFYWYRQILGQKVEFLVSFYNNEISEKSEIFDDQFSVERPDGSNFTLKIRSTKLEDSAMYFCASRGQSHEQYFGPGTRLTVT.

The CDR3 protein is CASSPMVRETQYF. CDR3 DNA sequence: TGTGCCAGCTCACCAATGGTGCGGGAGACCCAGTACTTC. The V call is TRBV18, the J call TRBJ2-5, with D uncertain. Germline V lookup: CDR1 KGHSH, CDR2 LQKENI. This CDR3 region has 13 residues. Trimming pared 2 bases from V and 5 bases from J, leaving 9 bases between.

J is TRBJ1-1 and V is TRBV19, with a possible D match to TRBD1 (6 bases). In germline, CDR1 is LNHDA, CDR2 SQIVND (reference sequence). The germline V and J ends were trimmed by 7 bases and 1 base, with 19 bases remaining between them. The CDR3 runs 16 residues. As DNA, the CDR3 is TGTGCCAGTATGGCCCGGGTTGGGGGGGCGAACACTGAAGCTTTCTTT. Its translation: CASMARVGGANTEAFF.

The CDR3 region has the DNA TGTGCCAGCAGTTTAGGTGGAGATGAGCAGTTCTTC. Translation: CASSLGGDEQFF. J is TRBJ2-1 and V is TRBV12-3 or TRBV12-4; no definite D call. This CDR3 has 12 residues. V was shortened by 1 base and J by 8 bases, with 6 bases between the two germline ends.

The rearrangement joins TRBV5-6 to TRBJ2-1, with D hard to call. Trimming shortened V by 1 base and J by 1 base, and 9 bases separated the two germline ends. Germline V gives CDR1 SGHDT, CDR2 YYEEEE. The CDR3 spans 15 residues. CDR3 in DNA: TGTGCCAGCAGCTTGATCGTTCTTTCCTACAATGAGCAGTTCTTC. Translating it yields CASSLIVLSYNEQFF.

This sequence joins TRBV3-1 (or the pseudogene TRBV3-2) and TRBJ2-1, with 10 positions matching TRBD2. The CDR3 has 17 residues. V lost 4 bases to trimming and J lost 8 bases; unmatched junction nucleotides: 14. Germline V CDR1 and CDR2: LGHDT, YNNKEL (reference sequence). The CDR3 DNA reads as TGTGCCAGCAGCCCTAATATGGCTAGCGGGAGAGGGCATGAGCAGTTCTTC. Residues: CASSPNMASGRGHEQFF.